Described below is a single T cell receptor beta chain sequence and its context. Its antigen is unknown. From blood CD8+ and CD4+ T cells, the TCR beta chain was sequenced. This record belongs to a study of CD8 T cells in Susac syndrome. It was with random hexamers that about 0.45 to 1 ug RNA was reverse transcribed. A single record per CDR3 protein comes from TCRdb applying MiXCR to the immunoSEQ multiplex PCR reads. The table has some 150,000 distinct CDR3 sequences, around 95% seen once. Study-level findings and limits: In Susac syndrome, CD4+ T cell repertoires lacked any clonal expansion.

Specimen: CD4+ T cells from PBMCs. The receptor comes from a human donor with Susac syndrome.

CDR3 loop: CASSLGQHNSPLHF. The CDR3 nucleotides read TGTGCCAGCAGCTTAGGACAGCATAATTCACCCCTCCACTTT. The chain combines TRBV7-3 with TRBJ1-6; the D gene is possibly TRBD1 (6 bases). The germline V gene has CDR1 SGHTA and CDR2 FQGTGA. Trimming removed 2 bases at V and 5 bases at J, with 7 bases between. The CDR3 contains 14 residues.